This T cell receptor (beta chain) was sequenced in a study of radiation and T cells in renal cell carcinoma. Trimming left V 2 bases short and J 4 bases short, with 8 bases between. There are 13 residues in the CDR3. Germline V gene sequence: CDR1 MNHNS, CDR2 SASEGT. TCRdb keeps only in-frame clones here, not all; method: immunoSEQ multiplex PCR. The sample has 94,000 or so clones; 82% are singletons. Time point of the sample: baseline pretreatment blood. Specified treatment: 15 Gy SBRT to primary tumor, nephrectomy 4 weeks later. Source: blood, taken from a patient whose treatment included radiotherapy and nephrectomy. The chain combines TRBV6-1 with TRBJ1-2; the D is unclear. The sequence was collected from a man between 60 and 75 years old with renal cell carcinoma. CDR3 coding DNA: TGTGCCAGCAGTGAAACGGGTCTCTATGGCTACACCTTC. It specifies CASSETGLYGYTF.